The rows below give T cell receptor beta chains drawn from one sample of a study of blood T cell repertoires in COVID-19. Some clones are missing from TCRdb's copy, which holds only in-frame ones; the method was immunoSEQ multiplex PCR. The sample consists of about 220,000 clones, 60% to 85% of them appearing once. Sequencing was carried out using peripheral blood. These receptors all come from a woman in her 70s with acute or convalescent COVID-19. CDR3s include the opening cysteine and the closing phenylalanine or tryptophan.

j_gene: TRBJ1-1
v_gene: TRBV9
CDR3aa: CASNRGGDTEAFF

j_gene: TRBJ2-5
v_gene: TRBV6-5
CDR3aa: CASSRAFGETQYF

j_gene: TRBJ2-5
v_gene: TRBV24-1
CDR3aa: CATRPGTSGVGETQYF

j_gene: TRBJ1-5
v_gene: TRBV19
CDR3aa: CASSSQQGSGNQPQHF

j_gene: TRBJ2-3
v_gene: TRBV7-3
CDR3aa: CASSPRRTGTDTQYF

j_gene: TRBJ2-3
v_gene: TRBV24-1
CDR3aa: CATSEPSGIGQYF

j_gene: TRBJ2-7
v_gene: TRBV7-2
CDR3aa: CADKTTGSSYEQYF

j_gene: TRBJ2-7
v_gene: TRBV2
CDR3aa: CASSGGTPTQYEQYF

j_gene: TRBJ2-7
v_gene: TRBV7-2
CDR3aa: CASSLRQGYEQYF

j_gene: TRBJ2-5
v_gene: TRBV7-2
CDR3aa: CASSSGQSQGETQYF

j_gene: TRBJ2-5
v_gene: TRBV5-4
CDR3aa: CASSRDLGAGETQYF

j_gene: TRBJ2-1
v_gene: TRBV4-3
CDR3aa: CASSPKGVPYNEQFF

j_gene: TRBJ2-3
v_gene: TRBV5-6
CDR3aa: CASSLAAGTTDTQYF

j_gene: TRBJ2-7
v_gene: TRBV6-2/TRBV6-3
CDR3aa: CASSYSISRPDTYEQYF

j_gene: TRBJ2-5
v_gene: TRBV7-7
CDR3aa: CASSLAPGLAGETQYF

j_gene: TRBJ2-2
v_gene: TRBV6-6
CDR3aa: CATAGPSGGANGELFF

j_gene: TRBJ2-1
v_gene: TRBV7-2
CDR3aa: CASSFPGLAPPSRNEQFF

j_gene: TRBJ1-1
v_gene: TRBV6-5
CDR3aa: CASSYRGDTEAFF

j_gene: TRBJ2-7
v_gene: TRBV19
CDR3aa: CASSQDYYYEQYF

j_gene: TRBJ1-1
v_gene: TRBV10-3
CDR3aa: CAISESGGGKVDAAFF

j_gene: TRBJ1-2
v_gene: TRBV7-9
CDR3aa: CASSLEGRGRTSYTF

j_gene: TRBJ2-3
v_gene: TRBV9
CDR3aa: CASSVKRSSTDTQYF

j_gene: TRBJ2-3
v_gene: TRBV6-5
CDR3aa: CASLRDIYSDTQYF

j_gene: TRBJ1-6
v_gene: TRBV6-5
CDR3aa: CASGRGYNSPLHF

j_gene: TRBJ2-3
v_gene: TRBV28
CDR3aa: CASMGGENSDTQYF

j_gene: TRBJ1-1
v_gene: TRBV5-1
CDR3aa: CASSPEPVMNTEAFF

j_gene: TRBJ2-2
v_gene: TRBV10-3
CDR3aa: CAISEATTPTGELFF

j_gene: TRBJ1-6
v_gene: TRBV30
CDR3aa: CAWSVWASSYNSPLHF

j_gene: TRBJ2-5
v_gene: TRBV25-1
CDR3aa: CASSESRGVSQRETQYF

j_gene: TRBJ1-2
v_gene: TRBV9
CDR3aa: CASSQSRLGREGYTF

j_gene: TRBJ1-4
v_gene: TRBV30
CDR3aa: CAWTEGGVDEKLFF

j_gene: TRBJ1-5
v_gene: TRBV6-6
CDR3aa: CASSYGQGSNQPQHF

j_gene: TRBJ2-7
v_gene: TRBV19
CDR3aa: CASSIVRGYEQYF

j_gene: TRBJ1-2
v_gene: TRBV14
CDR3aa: CASSLDSNYGYTF

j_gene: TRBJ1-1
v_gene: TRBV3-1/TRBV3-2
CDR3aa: CASSQDFWPGDTEAFF

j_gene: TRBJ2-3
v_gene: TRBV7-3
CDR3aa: CASSIERPDTQYF

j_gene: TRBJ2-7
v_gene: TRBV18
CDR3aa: CASSPGSNSYEQYF

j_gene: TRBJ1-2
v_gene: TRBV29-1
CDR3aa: CSVRGNYGYTF

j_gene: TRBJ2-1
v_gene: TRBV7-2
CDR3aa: CASSLKFAGGRDEQFF

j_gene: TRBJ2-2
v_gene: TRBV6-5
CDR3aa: CASRKQGTTGELFF

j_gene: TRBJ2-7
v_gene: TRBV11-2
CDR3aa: CASSLAGPLSYEQYF

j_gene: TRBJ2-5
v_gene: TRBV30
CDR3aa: CAWSVLQDQETQYF

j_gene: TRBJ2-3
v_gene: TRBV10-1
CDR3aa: CASMEGLFGTDTQYF

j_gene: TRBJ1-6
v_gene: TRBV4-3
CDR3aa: CASSQLAGGTGSPLHF

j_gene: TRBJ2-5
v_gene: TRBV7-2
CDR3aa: CASSLDVRTQYF

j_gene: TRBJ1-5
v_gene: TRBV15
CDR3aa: CATSSPGRVGQPQHF